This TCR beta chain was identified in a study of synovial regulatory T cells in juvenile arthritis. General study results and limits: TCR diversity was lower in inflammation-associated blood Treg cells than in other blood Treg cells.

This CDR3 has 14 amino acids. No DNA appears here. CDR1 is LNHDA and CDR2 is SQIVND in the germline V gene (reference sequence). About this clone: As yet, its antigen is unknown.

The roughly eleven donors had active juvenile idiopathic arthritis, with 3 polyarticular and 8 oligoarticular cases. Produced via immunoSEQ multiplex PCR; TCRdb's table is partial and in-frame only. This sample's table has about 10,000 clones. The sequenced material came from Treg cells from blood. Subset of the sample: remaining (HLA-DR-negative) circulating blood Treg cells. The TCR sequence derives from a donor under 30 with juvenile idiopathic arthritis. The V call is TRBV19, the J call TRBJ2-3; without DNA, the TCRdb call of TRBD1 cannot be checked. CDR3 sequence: CASSPRQGADTQYF.